The T cell receptor (beta chain) described here comes from a study of T cell responses to AZD1222 COVID-19 vaccine. Study-level points and caveats: Spike-specific TCR repertoires showed rising breadth and depth after two AZD1222 doses.

Clones were sequenced by immunoSEQ multiplex PCR, and TCRdb holds only the in-frame ones, with some missing. The table lists some 120,000 clones, 85% to 95% of them singletons. V gave up 5 bases and J gave up 3 bases, with 20 bases separating them. The CDR3 is 17 amino acids. The germline V gene has CDR1 MNHEY and CDR2 SMNVEV (reference sequence). In this sample, this clone turned up once. The antigen remains undetermined. This specimen consisted of peripheral blood, obtained on day 0 of AZD1222 vaccination. The TCR sequence derives from an adult in good health. This chain connects TRBV27 to TRBJ2-1; TRBD2 might be the D (7 bases). The CDR3 reads CASSPRWGEGGYNEQFF. CDR3 nucleotides: TGTGCCAGCAGTCCCCGGTGGGGGGAGGGGGGCTACAATGAGCAGTTCTTC.